Below, 22 T cell receptor beta chains from the same sample are listed, as sequenced in a study of T cells in tumors after PD-1 blockade. The table came from immunoSEQ multiplex PCR; TCRdb's copy has only in-frame clones and leaves some out. This sample has around 45,000 clones, with under 85% found just once. The sample in question was PBMCs, obtained before anti-PD-1 therapy. Receptor source: a human donor with advanced basal cell or squamous cell carcinoma (not recorded which).

By frequency in the sample, this clone is large. The chain combines TRBV10-1 with TRBJ2-5; 8 nucleotides match TRBD2. Per the germline V gene, CDR1 is WNHNN and CDR2 is SYGVQD (reference sequence). Trimming took 0 bases from V and 4 from J; bases not matched to a gene: 10. The CDR3 spans 17 residues. This CDR3 is CASSESDGSGDRETQYF. In DNA, the CDR3 is TGCGCCAGCAGTGAGTCCGATGGTAGCGGGGATCGAGAGACCCAGTACTTC.

This clone was counted once. The chain combines TRBV10-1 with TRBJ2-1; D perhaps matches TRBD2 (5 bases). The germline V and J ends were trimmed by 4 bases and 0 bases, with 13 bases remaining between them. Germline CDR1 is WNHNN and CDR2 is SYGVQD (reference sequence). This CDR3 has 16 amino acids. CDR3 in DNA: TGCGCCAGCAGTGGGGAAGGTGGGAGCTCCTACAATGAGCAGTTCTTC. It specifies CASSGEGGSSYNEQFF.

This chain joins TRBV18 and TRBJ2-2, with D perhaps matching TRBD1 or TRBD2 (7 bases each). The ends were cut back, 3 bases at V and 1 base at J, with 15 bases in the middle. Germline V gives CDR1 KGHSH, CDR2 LQKENI. The CDR3 loop spans 17 amino acids. The chain's CDR3 is CASSPQGGARNTGELFF. The CDR3 coding sequence is TGTGCCAGCTCACCCCAGGGGGGGGCGCGGAACACCGGGGAGCTGTTTTTT.

The chain couples TRBV27 to TRBJ2-7; 9 positions agree with TRBD1. The V gene's germline CDR1 is MNHEY and CDR2 SMNVEV (reference sequence). This CDR3 region has 15 residues. V lost 0 bases, J lost 3 bases, and 3 bases stayed unmatched. This CDR3 is CASSLSTGGNYEQYF. CDR3 DNA sequence: TGTGCCAGCAGTTTATCGACAGGGGGGAACTACGAGCAGTACTTC.

The rearrangement links TRBV29-1 to TRBJ2-7; 10 bases are shared with TRBD1. Germline V gene lookup returns CDR1 SQVTM and CDR2 ANQGSEA. CDR3 length: 14 amino acids. Germline trimming cut 0 bases from V and 4 bases from J; bases unmatched to any gene: 3. The CDR3 here is CSVEDRDRGYEQYF. The CDR3 DNA is TGCAGCGTTGAAGATCGGGACAGGGGATACGAGCAGTACTTC.

CDR3 amino acids: CSVNEGQGSSPLHF. CDR3 nucleotide sequence: TGCAGCGTTAATGAAGGACAGGGATCTTCACCCCTCCACTTT. The chain has TRBV29-1 and TRBJ1-6, with 8 bases lining up with TRBD1. Unmatched junction bases numbered 9, after V lost 5 bases and J lost 9 bases. CDR1 and CDR2 from the germline V gene are SQVTM and ANQGSEA. The CDR3 contains 14 residues.

Note on this clone: One junction end does not reproduce the germline sequence, and a read error may be involved. J is TRBJ2-1 and V is TRBV6-5; TRBD1 agrees at 8 bases. Germline CDR1 is MNHEY and CDR2 is SVGAGI. The CDR3 extends over 12 amino acids. CDR3 bases: TGTGCCAGCCCGGGACAGGACAATGTGCAGTTCTTC. It is translated as CASPGQDNVQFF.

This clone was detected a few times. The chain couples TRBV3-1 (or the pseudogene TRBV3-2) to TRBJ2-6; 8 nucleotides agree with TRBD2. V was clipped by 4 bases and J by 3 bases; unmatched bases: 14. Germline assignment: CDR1 LGHDT and CDR2 YNNKEL (reference sequence). CDR3 size: 19 residues. The CDR3 sequence: CASSPSVLRGGFGANVLTF. The DNA for the CDR3 is TGTGCCAGCAGCCCCTCGGTCTTACGGGGGGGTTTTGGGGCCAACGTCCTGACTTTC.

V usage is TRBV7-2 and J usage is TRBJ1-1, with a possible D match to TRBD1 (5 bases). CDR1 and CDR2 (germline): SGHTA, FQGNSA. Trimming left V 0 bases short and J 2 bases short, with 25 bases between. This CDR3 has 20 amino acids. DNA for the CDR3: TGTGCCAGCAGCTTAGCCCGTCCTTTTACAGGCCCGAAAGCTAACACTGAAGCTTTCTTT. It codes for CASSLARPFTGPKANTEAFF.

The V call is TRBV9, the J call TRBJ1-2, with D uncertain. CDR1 SGDLS and CDR2 YYNGEE come from the germline V gene. CDR3 length equals 11 residues. The CDR3 DNA is TGTGCTGAAAATAAGGTACTTGGCTACACCTTC. Its translation is CAENKVLGYTF.

This chain uses TRBV4-2 with TRBJ2-3; 8 bases agree with TRBD1. Germline trimming cut 0 bases from V and 6 bases from J; bases unmatched to any gene: 2. The V gene's germline CDR1 is LGHNA and CDR2 YNFKEQ. The length of the CDR3 is 14 residues. The CDR3, as DNA: TGTGCCAGCAGCCAAGACAGGGGGCTTGATACGCAGTATTTT. Translation: CASSQDRGLDTQYF.

With regard to this clone: The germline gene is not matched at one end of the junction; a read error may be the cause. The chain is built from TRBV5-8 and TRBJ2-5; 12 bases agree with TRBD2. The length of the CDR3 is 14 residues. Germline CDR1 and CDR2: SGHTS and YDEGEE. This chain's CDR3 is CASSLVGLAGLHHF. In DNA form, the CDR3 reads TGTGCCAGCAGCTTGGTGGGACTAGCGGGCCTGCATCACTTC.

The table lists this clone with a few counts. This chain links TRBV6-4 with TRBJ2-3, with no clear D. Per germline, CDR1 MRHNA and CDR2 SNTAGT. Trimming removed 4 bases at V and 2 bases at J, with 7 bases between. This CDR3 comprises 13 residues. The CDR3 coding sequence is TGTGCCAGCAGTGTTGTGTACACAGATACGCAGTATTTT. It yields the protein CASSVVYTDTQYF.

This clone has a single count. The CDR3: CASSKVGGQTNYGYTF. CDR3 in DNA: TGTGCCAGCAGCAAAGTCGGGGGACAGACAAACTATGGCTACACCTTC. The genes are TRBV21-1 and TRBJ1-2; the tabulated D call, TRBD1, remains unverified against the DNA. TRBV21-1 is marked as a pseudogene. This CDR3 spans 16 amino acids.

The sample holds a few counts of this clone. This chain joins TRBV9 and TRBJ1-2; 7 bases align to TRBD1. CDR3 length equals 15 residues. J was trimmed by 7 bases and V by 4 bases; bases with no gene match: 13. Germline CDR1 SGDLS, CDR2 YYNGEE. The CDR3 DNA is TGTGCCAGCAGCCCGGCCCTAGACAGGGACCGTGGCTACACCTTC. Translation gives CASSPALDRDRGYTF.

This clone was counted between two and nine times. The rearrangement uses TRBV6-2 or TRBV6-3 and TRBJ2-1; D not resolved. V dropped 5 bases and J dropped 9 bases, with 11 bases sitting between them. This CDR3 comprises 12 residues. Germline V gene lookup returns CDR1 MNHEY and CDR2 SVGEGT. The CDR3 region is CASSPMLVEQFF. The CDR3 coding sequence is TGTGCCAGCAGTCCCATGTTGGTTGAGCAGTTCTTC.

The chain uses TRBV20-1 and TRBJ2-5; D may correspond to TRBD1 or TRBD2 (5 bases each). V gave up 6 bases and J gave up 4 bases, with 9 bases separating them. The CDR3 covers 11 residues. Per the germline V gene, CDR1 is DFQATT and CDR2 is SNEGSKA (reference sequence). CDR3: CSAKRGETQYF. DNA for the CDR3: TGCAGTGCAAAGAGGGGAGAGACCCAGTACTTC.

J is TRBJ2-1 and V is TRBV29-1; a weak D match, TRBD2 (5 bases). The CDR3 is made up of 15 amino acids. Germline CDR1 SQVTM, CDR2 ANQGSEA. V was clipped by 7 bases and J by 0 bases, with 16 bases between them. Written as DNA, the CDR3 is TGCAGCGCCCCGAGCAGTGGGAGCTCCTACAATGAGCAGTTCTTC. Its protein is CSAPSSGSSYNEQFF.

The chain employs TRBV14 and TRBJ1-6; D gene ambiguous. Trimming pared 3 bases from V and 10 bases from J, leaving 10 bases between. The CDR3 covers 13 residues. From germline, CDR1 is SGHDN and CDR2 FVKESK. The CDR3 DNA sequence: TGTGCCAGCAGCCAGTTGGATGGGTCACCCCTCCACTTT. Translation: CASSQLDGSPLHF.

J is TRBJ1-4 and V is TRBV6-1; D remains unclear. Germline-derived CDR1 and CDR2 are MNHNS and SASEGT. This CDR3 region has 16 residues. Trimming cost V 3 bases and J 3 bases, with 14 bases left between them. The CDR3: CASSEAPSRANEKLFF. DNA of the CDR3: TGTGCCAGCAGTGAGGCTCCTTCTCGGGCTAATGAAAAACTGTTTTTT.

This clone showed up just once. V is TRBV3-1 (or the pseudogene TRBV3-2) and J is TRBJ2-3, with TRBD2 matching 9 bases. From germline, CDR1 is LGHDT and CDR2 YNNKEL (reference sequence). CDR3 length: 16 residues. V was pared by 1 base and J by 0 bases, with 2 bases of the junction left unmatched. CDR3 residues: CASSQGGLASTDTQYF. DNA of the CDR3: TGTGCCAGCAGCCAAGGAGGACTAGCGAGCACAGATACGCAGTATTTT.

The chain recombines TRBV20-1 with TRBJ1-6; D is unclear. V lost 3 bases and J 7 bases, leaving 7 bases between the germline ends. CDR3 length equals 12 residues. Germline assignment: CDR1 DFQATT and CDR2 SNEGSKA (reference sequence). The CDR3 sequence is CSASKGNSPLHF. In nucleotides, the CDR3 is TGCAGTGCTAGTAAAGGGAATTCACCCCTCCACTTT.